The entry below describes one T cell receptor beta chain. The CDR3 extends over 13 amino acids. Germline assignment: CDR1 SEHNR and CDR2 FQNEAQ (reference sequence). Deletions cut 7 bases from V and 4 bases from J, with 11 bases between. The data belong to a study of CD8+ T cells in alopecia areata. RNA extraction was followed by reverse transcription into cDNA, which acted as the sequencing template. The table came from immunoSEQ multiplex PCR; TCRdb's copy has only in-frame clones and leaves some out. The sample includes under 150,000 clones, roughly 50% of them seen just once. Sequencing was carried out using NKG2D-low CD8+ T cells sorted from blood. The J gene is TRBJ1-5, the V gene TRBV7-9, with D maybe TRBD1 (6 bases). The sequence came from a human donor with alopecia areata. CDR3 in DNA: TGTGCCAGCAACGAGGGGGGGAATCAGCCCCAGCATTTT. Protein: CASNEGGNQPQHF.